The 8 T cell receptor beta chains given below trace back to one sample, sequenced in a study of cytomegalovirus exposure and HLA in healthy donors. This table comes from immunoSEQ multiplex PCR, and its TCRdb copy is limited to in-frame clones, with some not included. The sample holds about 130,000 clones; approximately 92% are singletons and the top ten take about 1.1%. Specimen: PBMCs. Every receptor here comes from a woman aged 18-29 years in good health and CMV-seronegative.

The gene calls are TRBV4-2 and TRBJ2-7; TRBD2 might be the D (6 bases). Trimming removed 3 bases from V and 6 bases from J, with 18 bases in between. Per the germline V gene, CDR1 is LGHNA and CDR2 is YNFKEQ. The CDR3 contains 15 residues. CDR3 DNA: TGTGCCAGCAGCCACCCGACTAGAGGGCTCCCCGAGCAGTACTTC. Translation: CASSHPTRGLPEQYF.

This chain links TRBV5-6 with TRBJ2-1, with 7 nucleotides matching TRBD2. V shed 0 bases, J shed 8 bases, and the junction held 11 bases outside the gene matches. From germline, CDR1 is SGHDT and CDR2 YYEEEE. The CDR3 has 16 residues. This CDR3 is CASSLAVAGWYYEQFF. As DNA, the CDR3 is TGTGCCAGCAGCTTGGCGGTAGCGGGCTGGTACTATGAGCAGTTCTTC. Using reference TRBV5-6 and TRBJ2-1 for the parts outside the CDR3, the full variable domain is DAGVTQSPTHLIKTRGQQVTLRCSPKSGHDTVSWYQQALGQGPQFIFQYYEEEERQRGNFPDRFSGHQFPNYSSELNVNALLLGDSALYLCASSLAVAGWYYEQFFGPGTRLTVL.

J is TRBJ2-2 and V is TRBV4-3; 10 bases align to TRBD1. CDR1 and CDR2 from the germline V gene are LGHNA and YSLEER. V was clipped by 1 base and J by 4 bases; unmatched bases: 0. CDR3 length: 15 amino acids. The CDR3 protein is CASSQGTGGTGELFF. Written as DNA, the CDR3 is TGCGCCAGCAGCCAAGGGACAGGGGGCACCGGGGAGCTGTTTTTT.

The chain joins TRBV28 to TRBJ1-1; D might be TRBD1 (5 bases). Trimming shortened V by 1 base and J by 5 bases, and 26 bases separated the two germline ends. Germline V CDR1 and CDR2: MDHEN, SYDVKM. CDR3 length: 19 amino acids. CDR3: CASSLLLSTAIFGRTEAFF. Here the CDR3 DNA reads TGTGCCAGCAGTTTATTACTTTCGACAGCTATCTTTGGGAGGACTGAAGCTTTCTTT.

The rearrangement joins TRBV10-3 to TRBJ2-5; no clear D. The CDR3 is 14 residues long. The germline CDR1 and CDR2 sequences are ENHRY and SYGVKD. V gave up 3 bases and J gave up 1 base, with 9 bases separating them. CDR3 DNA sequence: TGTGCCATCAGTGATGGGCAGCTCCAAGAGACCCAGTACTTC. Translated, it gives CAISDGQLQETQYF.

This chain connects TRBV6-1 to TRBJ1-4, with 9 positions matching TRBD1. Germline CDR1 MNHNS, CDR2 SASEGT. V was pared by 6 bases and J by 5 bases, with 4 bases of the junction left unmatched. The CDR3 is 14 amino acids. The chain's CDR3 is CASSPGQGNEKLFF. The CDR3 nucleotides read TGTGCCAGCAGCCCGGGACAGGGAAATGAAAAACTGTTTTTT.

V usage is TRBV6-5 and J usage is TRBJ2-7; 9 nucleotides line up with TRBD1. The CDR3 covers 14 residues. CDR1 is MNHEY, CDR2 SVGAGI, per germline. With 6 bases clipped from V and 5 bases from J, the junction kept 8 bases outside the gene matches. CDR3 loop: CASSLRDRVNEQYF. For the CDR3, the DNA is TGTGCCAGCAGCCTACGGGACAGGGTAAACGAGCAGTACTTC.

V and J are TRBV9 and TRBJ1-2; 8 bases are shared with TRBD1. The germline V gene has CDR1 SGDLS and CDR2 YYNGEE. There are 14 residues in the CDR3. J lost 1 base, V lost 3 bases, and 2 bases had no gene match. As DNA, the CDR3 is TGTGCCAGCAGCGAGACAGGGGATAACTATGGCTACACCTTC. Its translation: CASSETGDNYGYTF. Together with reference TRBV9 and TRBJ1-2, the CDR3 gives the full variable domain: DSGVTQTPKHLITATGQRVTLRCSPRSGDLSVYWYQQSLDQGLQFLIQYYNGEERAKGNILERFSAQQFPDLHSELNLSSLELGDSALYFCASSETGDNYGYTFGSGTRLTVV.